The 15 T cell receptor beta chains listed next were all sequenced from one sample in a study of cytomegalovirus exposure and HLA in healthy donors. PCR primers comprised 60 Vbeta and 13 Jbeta primers. Sequencing was performed with immunoSEQ multiplex PCR; in TCRdb, only in-frame clones are kept and a portion is missing. The sample yields around 180,000 clones, approximately 80% seen once. The source material was PBMCs. Source of these receptors: a woman in her forties or fifties in good health and CMV-seronegative.

The chain combines TRBV25-1 with TRBJ1-3, with unresolved D. CDR1 MGHDK and CDR2 SYGVNS come from the germline V gene. Trimming cost V 5 bases and J 4 bases, with 12 bases left between them. The CDR3 is 14 amino acids. DNA of the CDR3: TGTGCCAGCAGTCGAGGGCGGGAGGGAAACACCATATATTTT. Translation: CASSRGREGNTIYF.

The chain combines TRBV14 with TRBJ2-1; 10 bases agree with TRBD2. Looked up from germline, CDR1 is SGHDN and CDR2 is FVKESK. This CDR3 region has 15 residues. The V gene end was trimmed by 4 bases and the J gene end by 10 bases; junction bases not matched to a gene: 10. CDR3 DNA: TGTGCCAGCAGCCCATGGACTAGCGGAACGGGGGAGCAGTTCTTC. As protein: CASSPWTSGTGEQFF.

The genes are TRBV4-3 and TRBJ2-3; the D gene is possibly TRBD2 (6 bases). Deletions cut 0 bases from V and 5 bases from J, with 9 bases between. From germline, CDR1 is LGHNA and CDR2 YSLEER. The CDR3 is 14 amino acids. CDR3 amino acids: CASSQDWGVDTQYF. In DNA form, the CDR3 reads TGCGCCAGCAGCCAAGATTGGGGGGTAGATACGCAGTATTTT.

There are a few counts of this clone. The rearrangement uses TRBV7-2 and TRBJ2-5; the D gene is possibly TRBD2 (6 bases). This CDR3 contains 16 residues. CDR1 is SGHTA and CDR2 is FQGNSA in the germline V gene. V was shortened by 0 bases and J by 1 base, with 12 bases between the two germline ends. In DNA form, the CDR3 reads TGTGCCAGCAGCTTAGCGTCGGCTAGCGCCCAAGAGACCCAGTACTTC. Amino acid sequence: CASSLASASAQETQYF.

The V gene is TRBV4-2, the J gene TRBJ1-4, with TRBD1 identical over 8 bases. Germline V CDR1 and CDR2: LGHNA, YNFKEQ. V trimming: 3 bases; J trimming: 5 bases; junction bases outside the gene matches: 8. The CDR3 runs to 16 residues. DNA for the CDR3: TGTGCCAGCAGCCAGGAATCGACAGGGGCAAATGAAAAACTGTTTTTT. Translated, it gives CASSQESTGANEKLFF.

J is TRBJ2-1 and V is TRBV28; D perhaps matches TRBD2 (7 bases). The CDR3 covers 20 residues. Between the trimmed V and J ends, which lost 0 bases and 0 bases, there was a span of 21 bases. In germline, CDR1 is MDHEN, CDR2 SYDVKM. CDR3 in amino acids: CASSLWRGPSPLSSYNEQFF. The CDR3, as DNA: TGTGCCAGCAGTTTATGGCGGGGGCCATCCCCACTGAGCTCCTACAATGAGCAGTTCTTC.

The rearrangement uses TRBV30 and TRBJ2-1, with TRBD2 matching over 8 bases. This CDR3 is built from 17 residues. Trimming took 1 base from V and 4 from J; bases not matched to a gene: 12. CDR1 is GTSNPN, CDR2 SVGIG, per germline (reference sequence). The DNA for the CDR3 is TGTGCCTGGAGTGCCGGGACTAGTATCCCCTCTTACAATGAGCAGTTCTTC. This translates into CAWSAGTSIPSYNEQFF.

V gene TRBV5-1 combines with J gene TRBJ2-5; weak D call: TRBD1 (6 bases). Per germline, CDR1 SGHRS and CDR2 YFSETQ. This CDR3 has 16 amino acids. Trimming left V 0 bases short and J 5 bases short, with 17 bases between. CDR3 in DNA: TGCGCCAGCAGCTTGGCCGCCCAGGGGCCGGGGGAGACCCAGTACTTC. It specifies CASSLAAQGPGETQYF.

This chain joins TRBV5-4 and TRBJ2-7; 12 positions match TRBD2. J was trimmed by 5 bases and V by 4 bases; bases with no gene match: 13. CDR3 length: 17 residues. Germline V gives CDR1 SGHNT, CDR2 YYREEE (reference sequence). Here the CDR3 reads CASSPRVGGLAGHEQYF. The CDR3 DNA reads as TGTGCCAGCAGCCCTAGGGTTGGGGGACTAGCGGGTCACGAGCAGTACTTC.

This chain links TRBV11-2 with TRBJ2-2; no firm D call. Trimming removed 5 bases from V and 7 bases from J, with 14 bases in between. Looked up from germline, CDR1 is SGHAT and CDR2 is FQNNGV. CDR3 length: 14 residues. This CDR3 reads CASSLKLSGGELFF. The CDR3 region has the DNA TGTGCCAGCAGCCTAAAACTAAGTGGCGGGGAGCTGTTTTTT.

The V gene is TRBV11-2, the J gene TRBJ1-2; D unresolved. The CDR3 sequence is 14 residues long. With 1 base removed from V and 4 bases from J, the gap between germline ends came to 10 bases. CDR1 is SGHAT, CDR2 FQNNGV, per germline. The CDR3 DNA is TGTGCCAGCAGCTTAGGGGAGGGCCCCTATGGCTACACCTTC. As protein: CASSLGEGPYGYTF.

The chain combines TRBV15 with TRBJ2-7; maybe TRBD1 (6 bases). Trimming cost V 0 bases and J 3 bases, with 12 bases left between them. Germline V CDR1 and CDR2: LNHNV, YYDKDF (reference sequence). CDR3 length equals 15 residues. CDR3 residues: CATSRDARDNYEQYF. The CDR3 DNA follows: TGTGCCACCAGCAGAGACGCCCGGGACAACTACGAGCAGTACTTC. Looking up the rest from reference TRBV15 and TRBJ2-7 gives the full variable domain: DAMVIQNPRYQVTQFGKPVTLSCSQTLNHNVMYWYQQKSSQAPKLLFHYYDKDFNNEADTPDNFQSRRPNTSFCFLDIRSPGLGDTAMYLCATSRDARDNYEQYFGPGTRLTVT.

The chain recombines TRBV5-6 with TRBJ2-6, with TRBD2 identical over 14 bases. V gave up 1 base and J gave up 3 bases; unmatched junction bases: 3. The CDR3 runs to 18 residues. Germline loops: CDR1 SGHDT, CDR2 YYEEEE. The CDR3 DNA reads as TGTGCCAGCAGCTTGTGGGGACTAGCGGGAGTTGGGGCCAACGTCCTGACTTTC. Its translation: CASSLWGLAGVGANVLTF. The variable domain in full, with the rest retrieved from reference TRBV5-6 and TRBJ2-6, is DAGVTQSPTHLIKTRGQQVTLRCSPKSGHDTVSWYQQALGQGPQFIFQYYEEEERQRGNFPDRFSGHQFPNYSSELNVNALLLGDSALYLCASSLWGLAGVGANVLTFGAGSRLTVL.

The chain combines TRBV29-1 with TRBJ2-3, with a weak D call TRBD2 (5 bases). V lost 7 bases, J lost 2 bases, and 13 bases lay in between. The CDR3 spans 13 residues. Looked up from germline, CDR1 is SQVTM and CDR2 is ANQGSEA. As DNA, the CDR3 is TGCAGCGGGGCGGGTCAGCTCACAGATACGCAGTATTTT. It is translated as CSGAGQLTDTQYF.

The J gene is TRBJ2-2, the V gene TRBV28; the match to TRBD2 covers 13 bases. The junction had 6 bases not matched to a gene; V was cut back by 7 bases and J by 7 bases. This CDR3 has 15 amino acids. Germline CDR1 and CDR2: MDHEN and SYDVKM. The CDR3 here is CASTTGTSGIGELFF. Written as DNA, the CDR3 is TGTGCCAGCACGACCGGGACTAGCGGGATCGGGGAGCTGTTTTTT. The entire variable domain, with the rest obtained from reference TRBV28 and TRBJ2-2, is as follows: DVKVTQSSRYLVKRTGEKVFLECVQDMDHENMFWYRQDPGLGLRLIYFSYDVKMKEKGDIPEGYSVSREKKERFSLILESASTNQTSMYLCASTTGTSGIGELFFGEGSRLTVL.